This T cell receptor beta chain appears in the sequencing data of a study of blood T cells in healthy people across ages. General observations from the study: Long-lived donors exceeded aged donors in naive CD4+ cells and diversity.

Between the trimmed V and J ends, which lost 3 bases and 7 bases, there was a span of 16 bases. CDR3 length: 15 amino acids. With a J-beta primer mix and a sample-barcoded 5' primer, a second PCR ran 7 to 11 cycles. Individual samples furnished no less than 2.5 million CDR3-containing paired-end reads apiece. TCRdb re-derived calls from the 5' RACE reads in MiXCR, one entry per CDR3 protein. The sample consists of 750,000 to 850,000 distinct CDR3 sequences, 20% to 30% of them appearing once. This clonotype has at least ten counts. Its antigen is not known. The sample was also linked to a second study, of T cells of mothers and their children.

This chain uses TRBV12-3 or TRBV12-4 with TRBJ2-1; the D call may be TRBD1 or TRBD2 (5 bases each). The sequenced material came from blood. The sequence was obtained from a boy under 18 in good health. As DNA, the CDR3 is TGTGCCAGCAGTTTTACGGGGCGGGTCGAAAATGAGCAGTTCTTC. Its translation: CASSFTGRVENEQFF.